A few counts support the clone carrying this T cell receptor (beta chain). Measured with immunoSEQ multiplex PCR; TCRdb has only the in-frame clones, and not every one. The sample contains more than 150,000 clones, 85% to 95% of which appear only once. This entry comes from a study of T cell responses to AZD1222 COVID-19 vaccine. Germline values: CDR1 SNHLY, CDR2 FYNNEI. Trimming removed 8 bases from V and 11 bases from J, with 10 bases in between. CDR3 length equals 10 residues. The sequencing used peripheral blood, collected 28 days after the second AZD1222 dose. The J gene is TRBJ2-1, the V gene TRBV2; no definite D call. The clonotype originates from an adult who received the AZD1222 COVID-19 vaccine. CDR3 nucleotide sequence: TGTGCCAGCGCAACGCGACAGCAGTTCTTC. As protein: CASATRQQFF.